One sample yielded the 27 T cell receptor beta chains listed below, sequenced in a study of tumor-infiltrating lymphocytes in primary liver carcinoma. DNA and RNA were both co-extracted from roughly 18-30 mg of bulk tissue that had not been sorted. A constant-region primer served to make TCR beta cDNA from roughly 500 ng total RNA. A slightly modified ARM-PCR protocol with three nested multiplex PCR rounds produced these TCR beta libraries. TRBV1-TRBV30 forward and Cbeta reverse primers drove the first two approximately 10-cycle rounds. TCRdb fed the multiplex PCR reads into MiXCR, producing one record per CDR3 protein. The data show tens of thousands of distinct CDR3 sequences, with around 66% seen just once and about 25% held by the top ten. Sequences were obtained from tumor-adjacent normal liver tissue. All receptors derive from a man in his forties with primary liver carcinoma and hepatitis B virus infection.

The chain is built from TRBV11-2 and TRBJ2-1; D gene ambiguous. Trimming cost V 9 bases and J 11 bases, with 20 bases left between them. CDR3 length equals 13 residues. The germline V gene has CDR1 SGHAT and CDR2 FQNNGV. CDR3 residues: CASSHGSPNKQFF. The CDR3 nucleotides read TGTGCCAGTAGCCACGGGTCCCCGAATAAGCAGTTCTTC.

Remarks on this clonotype: A junction end diverges from the germline sequence, so it may reflect a read error. V gene TRBV6-2 or TRBV6-3 combines with J gene TRBJ1-5; tentative D call: TRBD1 (6 bases). The CDR3 has 13 amino acids. Germline V gene data show CDR1 as MNHEY and CDR2 as SVGEGT. CDR3 nucleotide sequence: TGTGCCAGCATCCCGGGGGACAATCAACCCCAGCATTTT. Its translation: CASIPGDNQPQHF.

Remarks on this clonotype: An end of the junction differs from the germline gene, which may be a read error. The chain uses TRBV4-3 and TRBJ2-7; 12 positions match TRBD2. Germline V CDR1 and CDR2: LGHNA, YSLEER. The CDR3 spans 15 residues. CDR3 protein: CDSSRELAGGHEQYF. The CDR3 DNA reads TGCGACAGCAGCCGGGAGCTAGCGGGGGGGCACGAGCAGTACTTC.

The chain joins TRBV11-2 to TRBJ2-3; weak D call: TRBD2 (6 bases). The CDR3 sequence is 16 residues long. V lost 2 bases and J lost 8, with 20 bases in between. Germline CDR1 is SGHAT and CDR2 is FQNNGV. CDR3 in DNA: TGTGCCAGCAGCTTAACGGAGGGCCTGTGTTCAGTTACGCAGTATTTT. This translates into CASSLTEGLCSVTQYF.

The rearrangement joins TRBV29-1 to TRBJ2-7; tentatively, D is TRBD2 (8 bases). The germline gives CDR1 SQVTM, CDR2 ANQGSEA. The CDR3 totals 15 residues. Trimming took 6 bases from V and 7 from J, leaving 25 bases between them. The CDR3 here is CSVGGLGGSRCEQYF. Here the CDR3 DNA reads TGCAGCGTCGGGGGACTAGGGGGCAGTAGGTGTGAGCAGTACTTC.

The chain combines TRBV29-1 with TRBJ2-3; D is uncertain. Trimming removed 3 bases from V and 8 bases from J, with 9 bases in between. CDR3 size: 11 residues. The germline gives CDR1 SQVTM, CDR2 ANQGSEA. The CDR3 DNA is TGCAGCGTTGAGCATGGGGTTACGCAGTATTTT. The encoded protein is CSVEHGVTQYF.

This clonotype occurred once. One end of the junction does not line up with germline, which may come from a read error. The chain links TRBV11-1 to TRBJ2-1; TRBD1 agrees at 8 bases. The CDR3 extends over 16 amino acids. The germline gives CDR1 SGHAT, CDR2 FQDESV (reference sequence). Here the CDR3 DNA reads TGTGACAGCAACTTAGCGGACAGGGCGCACTACAATGAGCAGTTCTTC. Protein sequence: CDSNLADRAHYNEQFF.

Regarding this clonotype: The missing conserved phenylalanine or tryptophan at the end of this CDR3 makes a read error likely. The V and J genes are TRBV6-5 and TRBJ2-7, with a tentative D call TRBD1 (6 bases). Germline CDR1 is MNHEY and CDR2 is SVGAGI. The CDR3 spans 17 residues. Here the CDR3 DNA reads TGTACCAGCAGTTACCAGGAGCCTGCAGGGGATTCCTACGAGCAGTACCTC. This encodes CTSSYQEPAGDSYEQYL.

As for this clonotype: A clone one base away is much larger, so this may be a read error. The V call is TRBV28, the J call TRBJ1-2; TRBD1 agrees at 8 bases. CDR3 length: 17 amino acids. Germline V CDR1 and CDR2: MDHEN, SYDVKM. CDR3 in DNA: TGTGCCTGCAGTTTATCGGCAGGGGGCAGCACTAACTATGGCTACACCTTC. Its translation is CACSLSAGGSTNYGYTF.

A remark on this clonotype: This may come from a read error, since a much larger clone is one base off. The J gene is TRBJ2-1, the V gene TRBV16; possible D gene TRBD2, 6 bases. CDR1 is KGHSY and CDR2 is FQNENV in the germline V gene. The CDR3 is 13 residues long. In nucleotides, the CDR3 is TGTGCCAGCAGCCCCGCTAGCGTAAATGGGCAGTTCTTC. Translated, it gives CASSPASVNGQFF. The entire variable domain, with the rest obtained from reference TRBV16 and TRBJ2-1, is as follows: GEEVAQTPKHLVRGEGQKAKLYCAPIKGHSYVFWYQQVLKNEFKFLISFQNENVFDETGMPKERFSAKCLPNSPCSLEIQATKLEDSAVYFCASSPASVNGQFFGPGTRLTVL.

A remark on this clonotype: This clone may be a read error of a much larger clone one base away. CDR3 sequence reads: CASSPPGLARGSEQYF. The CDR3 coding sequence is TGTGCCAGCAGTCCTCCGGGACTAGCGAGAGGAAGCGAGCAGTACTTC. The chain joins TRBV28 to TRBJ2-7; 10 bases are a match to TRBD2. Germline trimming cut 5 bases from V and 6 bases from J; bases unmatched to any gene: 13. The CDR3 contains 16 residues. CDR1 and CDR2 from the germline V gene are MDHEN and SYDVKM.

The rearrangement links TRBV5-1 to TRBJ1-2; no reliable D call. Trimming took 0 bases from V and 2 from J, leaving 8 bases between them. Germline values: CDR1 SGHRS, CDR2 YFSETQ. CDR3 size: 14 residues. CDR3 region: CASSLDSKNYGYTF. The CDR3 bases are TGCGCCAGCAGCTTGGACAGTAAGAACTATGGCTACACCTTC.

V and J are TRBV28 and TRBJ2-7; 9 bases align to TRBD2. There are 14 residues in the CDR3. V was pared by 5 bases and J by 7 bases, with 9 bases of the junction left unmatched. Germline CDR1 reads MDHEN; CDR2 reads SYDVKM. CDR3 loop: CASSTLAGVYEQYF. CDR3 DNA sequence: TGTGCCAGCAGTACCTTAGCGGGAGTTTATGAGCAGTACTTC.

This clonotype was counted once. In this CDR3 the conserved last residue, phenylalanine or tryptophan, is missing, so a read error is likely. This chain joins TRBV4-2 and TRBJ2-7, with TRBD2 matching 9 bases. This CDR3 region has 16 residues. Germline CDR1 and CDR2: LGHNA and YNFKEQ. The CDR3, as DNA: TGTGCCAGCGGCCGAGCGGCTAGCGGGGTTTCCTACGCGCAGTACATC. Protein: CASGRAASGVSYAQYI.

Points on this clonotype: Its ends do not fully match the called genes, so a read error is possible. This chain connects TRBV6-2 or TRBV6-3 to TRBJ2-7; tentative D call: TRBD2 (6 bases). Per the germline V gene, CDR1 is MNHEY and CDR2 is SVGEGT. The CDR3 spans 14 residues. The CDR3 spells CTSKRLWEDYEQYF. The CDR3 DNA reads TGTACCAGCAAAAGACTATGGGAGGACTACGAGCAGTACTTC.

This clonotype was seen repeatedly, ten times or more. The rearrangement links TRBV6-1 to TRBJ2-2; perhaps TRBD2 as D (6 bases). Germline values: CDR1 MNHNS, CDR2 SASEGT. V was trimmed by 7 bases and J by 6 bases, leaving 12 bases between them. The CDR3 has 13 residues. CDR3 sequence (DNA): TGTGCCAGCAAGTTAGGAGGGGCCGGGGAGCTGTTTTTT. It yields the protein CASKLGGAGELFF.

This clonotype came up a few times. This chain uses TRBV7-2 with TRBJ2-1, with 9 bases lining up with TRBD2. This CDR3 has 14 residues. Germline trimming cut 4 bases from V and 8 bases from J; bases unmatched to any gene: 6. Looked up from germline, CDR1 is SGHTA and CDR2 is FQGNSA. CDR3 nucleotide sequence: TGTGCCAGCAGCTCCCAAGCGGGAGGCCATGAGCAGTTCTTC. Translation gives CASSSQAGGHEQFF.

Points on this clonotype: A read error may be the cause here, since a much bigger clone is one base away. The chain joins TRBV11-3 to TRBJ2-2; D is perhaps TRBD2 (5 bases). This CDR3 comprises 12 residues. Trimming stripped 3 bases from V and 7 bases from J, with 6 bases between. Germline V gene sequence: CDR1 SGHNT, CDR2 YENEEA. Here the CDR3 reads CASSFGIGELFF. The CDR3 DNA follows: TGTGCCAGCAGCTTCGGGATCGGGGAGCTGTTTTTT. Complete variable domain (other parts from reference TRBV11-3 and TRBJ2-2): EAGVVQSPRYKIIEKKQPVAFWCNPISGHNTLYWYLQNLGQGPELLIRYENEEAVDDSQLPKDRFSAERLKGVDSTLKIQPAELGDSAVYLCASSFGIGELFFGEGSRLTVL.

With respect to this clonotype: This could be a read error, since a much larger clone is one nucleotide away. V is TRBV29-1 and J is TRBJ2-1; 16 bases fit TRBD2. Germline lookup yields CDR1 SQVTM and CDR2 ANQGSEA. With 5 bases clipped from V and 10 bases from J, the junction kept 8 bases outside the gene matches. The CDR3 has 15 residues. The CDR3 region has the DNA TGCAGCGTTAACGGGACTAGCGGGAGGGCATGGGAGCAGTTCTTC. Protein sequence: CSVNGTSGRAWEQFF.

This clonotype came up many times. This chain links TRBV6-2 or TRBV6-3 with TRBJ1-2; D uncertain. Between the trimmed V and J ends, which lost 10 bases and 8 bases, there was a span of 14 bases. The CDR3 sequence is 11 residues long. The germline CDR1 and CDR2 sequences are MNHEY and SVGEGT. The CDR3 region is CATYGGRGYTF. CDR3 DNA: TGTGCCACCTATGGTGGGCGAGGCTACACCTTC.

On this clonotype: An end of the junction does not agree with germline; a read error may underlie this. The chain uses TRBV11-3 and TRBJ1-2; TRBD1 agrees at 7 bases. The CDR3 runs 17 residues. CDR1 is SGHNT and CDR2 is YENEEA in the germline V gene. DNA of the CDR3: TGTGTCAGCAGCCCTCCTACCCACAGGGGAACTAACTATGACTACACCTTC. This gives the protein CVSSPPTHRGTNYDYTF.

Note on this clonotype: This may arise from a read error, as a much more abundant clone is one base away. The chain couples TRBV11-1 to TRBJ1-1, with D hard to call. Germline-derived CDR1 and CDR2 are SGHAT and FQDESV (reference sequence). This CDR3 has 15 amino acids. V lost 0 bases and J 1 base, leaving 9 bases between the germline ends. CDR3 nucleotides: TGTGCCAGCAGCTTAGCAGAGGCTGGGAACACTGAAGCTTTCTTT. This encodes CASSLAEAGNTEAFF.

Ten or more counts support this clonotype. The chain is built from TRBV29-1 and TRBJ2-1; D might be TRBD2 (6 bases). The germline gives CDR1 SQVTM, CDR2 ANQGSEA. Deletions cut 7 bases from V and 10 bases from J, with 20 bases between. CDR3 length: 13 amino acids. CDR3 sequence: CSDARDFTREQFF. The CDR3 DNA reads as TGCAGCGACGCCCGGGACTTCACGAGGGAGCAGTTCTTC.

Comments on this clonotype: The germline gene is not matched at one end of the junction; a read error may be the cause. The V and J genes are TRBV28 and TRBJ2-2; D perhaps matches TRBD1 (6 bases). Germline values: CDR1 MDHEN, CDR2 SYDVKM. The CDR3 sequence is 13 residues long. The CDR3 DNA sequence: TGTGCCAGCGAGAAAGGGGGAGCCGGGGTGCTGTTTTTT. Translating it yields CASEKGGAGVLFF. The whole variable domain, remainder taken from reference TRBV28 and TRBJ2-2, is DVKVTQSSRYLVKRTGEKVFLECVQDMDHENMFWYRQDPGLGLRLIYFSYDVKMKEKGDIPEGYSVSREKKERFSLILESASTNQTSMYLCASEKGGAGVLFFGEGSRLTVL.

Note on this clonotype: One end of the junction does not line up with germline, which may come from a read error. This sequence joins TRBV14 and TRBJ2-7; D gene uncertain. The CDR3 loop spans 13 amino acids. Per germline, CDR1 SGHDN and CDR2 FVKESK. The CDR3 DNA follows: TGTGCCAGCAGCCTGAGCGTACTCTACGAACAGTACTTC. Its protein product is CASSLSVLYEQYF.

With regard to this clonotype: The junction departs from the called germline gene at one end, perhaps through a read error. The chain couples TRBV6-5 to TRBJ2-3; D is possibly TRBD1 (5 bases). The CDR3 spans 15 residues. Germline V gene data show CDR1 as MNHEY and CDR2 as SVGAGI. CDR3 coding DNA: TGTGCCAGCACGATCAACTGGGAAGGCACAGGTACGCAGTATTTT. As protein: CASTINWEGTGTQYF.

The chain combines TRBV12-3 or TRBV12-4 with TRBJ2-7; a possible D gene is TRBD1 (5 bases). This CDR3 region has 14 residues. The V gene lost 5 bases and the J gene lost 4 bases, with 15 bases spanning the gap. CDR3 loop: CASSRAGRLYEQYF. Written as DNA, the CDR3 is TGTGCCAGCAGTAGGGCAGGGCGTCTTTACGAGCAGTACTTC.